This T cell receptor beta chain came from a study of neoadjuvant anti-PD-1 for oral cavity cancer. Method: immunoSEQ multiplex PCR; TCRdb's copy keeps in-frame clones and lacks some. The table lists some 6,000 clones, roughly 53% of them singletons. Study findings and constraints: Higher pretreatment blood Treg/Th17 ratios correlated with higher pretreatment blood and lower post-treatment tumor TCRbeta clonality.

The time point: after neoadjuvant nivolumab, at surgical resection. Germline V gene data show CDR1 as MGHDK and CDR2 as SYGVNS. The length of the CDR3 is 14 residues. Trimming took 4 bases from V and 7 from J; bases not matched to a gene: 4. Comment on this clone: Its antigen remains unidentified.

J is TRBJ1-4 and V is TRBV25-1; 9 bases are a match to TRBD1. The sample here was tumor tissue, taken after nivolumab (anti-PD-1) treatment. The receptor comes from a person between 35 and 79 years old with oral cavity squamous cell carcinoma. DNA of the CDR3: TGTGCCAGCAGTGCCACAGGGGGCGGTGAAAAACTGTTTTTT. Translated: CASSATGGGEKLFF.